Below are 27 T cell receptor beta chains sequenced from a single sample in a study of cytomegalovirus exposure and HLA in healthy donors. PCR involved 60 Vbeta and 13 Jbeta primers. This table comes from immunoSEQ multiplex PCR, and its TCRdb copy is limited to in-frame clones, with some not included. Of roughly 120,000 clones in the sample, about 76% were seen once. The sequenced sample consisted of PBMCs. The receptors were sampled from a woman between 55 and 75 years old in good health and CMV-seropositive.

This chain joins TRBV6-5 and TRBJ1-6; no clear D. The length of the CDR3 is 15 residues. V was pared by 6 bases and J by 5 bases, with 14 bases between. Germline V CDR1 and CDR2: MNHEY, SVGAGI. CDR3 DNA sequence: TGTGCCAGCAGGCGGGAAGGAGGGCATAATTCACCCCTCCACTTT. Its protein product is CASRREGGHNSPLHF.

The rearrangement uses TRBV4-2 and TRBJ1-2; 11 bases fit TRBD1. The CDR3 is made up of 17 amino acids. Per the germline V gene, CDR1 is LGHNA and CDR2 is YNFKEQ. The ends lost 0 bases at V and 8 bases at J; junction bases unmatched: 11. CDR3 coding DNA: TGTGCCAGCAGCCAAGATGGACAGGGGGCCCTTCTAGGGGGCTACACCTTC. Protein: CASSQDGQGALLGGYTF.

J is TRBJ1-2 and V is TRBV7-9; D is perhaps TRBD1 (5 bases). Trimming removed 3 bases from V and 1 base from J, with 12 bases in between. There are 15 residues in the CDR3. Looked up from germline, CDR1 is SEHNR and CDR2 is FQNEAQ (reference sequence). The CDR3: CASSFGAEHNYGYTF. The CDR3, as DNA: TGTGCCAGCAGCTTTGGGGCAGAACATAACTATGGCTACACCTTC.

J is TRBJ2-5 and V is TRBV28; D perhaps matches TRBD1 (6 bases). The end of the DNA aligns better with TRBJ2-7, so the J call may be wrong. The CDR3 spans 14 residues. Germline assignment: CDR1 MDHEN and CDR2 SYDVKM. This CDR3 reads CASSLTGPPYEQYF. CDR3 sequence (DNA): TGTGCCAGCAGTTTAACAGGGCCTCCCTACGAGCAGTACTTC.

The gene calls are TRBV23-1 and TRBJ1-2, with a tentative D call TRBD1 (5 bases). TRBV23-1 is classed as an ORF, of uncertain function. V was pared by 2 bases and J by 7 bases, with 11 bases between. The CDR3 has 13 residues. CDR3 region: CASSQRRGCGYTF. The CDR3 DNA is TGCGCCAGCAGTCAAAGGAGGGGTTGTGGCTACACCTTC.

The chain links TRBV11-1 to TRBJ2-5; 8 positions agree with TRBD1. V lost 3 bases to trimming and J lost 3 bases; unmatched junction nucleotides: 3. From germline, CDR1 is SGHAT and CDR2 FQDESV (reference sequence). CDR3 length: 14 amino acids. CDR3 sequence reads: CASSFDRGKETQYF. CDR3 DNA: TGTGCCAGCAGCTTTGACAGGGGAAAAGAGACCCAGTACTTC.

The V and J genes are TRBV5-1 and TRBJ1-5, with a tentative D call TRBD1 (6 bases). V lost 9 bases, J lost 4 bases, and 17 bases lay in between. The CDR3 is made up of 14 amino acids. Germline CDR1 SGHRS, CDR2 YFSETQ. DNA for the CDR3: TGCGCCACCCGAGGACAGTATACAAATCAGCCCCAGCATTTT. This encodes CATRGQYTNQPQHF.

The chain joins TRBV7-9 to TRBJ1-1; TRBD1 matches 7 bases. This CDR3 is 17 amino acids long. V was pared by 4 bases and J by 0 bases, with 11 bases of the junction left unmatched. Germline V CDR1 and CDR2: SEHNR, FQNEAQ (reference sequence). The CDR3 protein is CASSWVTTGAMNTEAFF. Here the CDR3 DNA reads TGTGCCAGCAGCTGGGTAACAACAGGGGCAATGAACACTGAAGCTTTCTTT. The variable domain in full, with the rest retrieved from reference TRBV7-9 and TRBJ1-1, is DTGVSQNPRHKITKRGQNVTFRCDPISEHNRLYWYRQTLGQGPEFLTYFQNEAQLEKSRLLSDRFSAERPKGSFSTLEIQRTEQGDSAMYLCASSWVTTGAMNTEAFFGQGTRLTVV.

This CDR3 reads CASSYGQGVPGELFF. As DNA, the CDR3 is TGCGCCAGCAGCTACGGACAGGGTGTGCCCGGGGAGCTGTTTTTT. The chain links TRBV5-1 to TRBJ2-2; 8 bases line up with TRBD1. V lost 3 bases to trimming and J lost 6 bases; unmatched junction nucleotides: 7. Germline loops: CDR1 SGHRS, CDR2 YFSETQ. The CDR3 spans 15 residues.

The gene calls are TRBV6-5 and TRBJ1-2; 9 bases line up with TRBD1. The CDR3 is made up of 13 amino acids. V shed 5 bases and J 8 bases; nucleotides not matched to a gene: 6. Germline V gives CDR1 MNHEY, CDR2 SVGAGI. In nucleotides, the CDR3 is TGTGCCAGCAGTCACGCGGACAGGGGAGGCTACACCTTC. Translation gives CASSHADRGGYTF.

The rearrangement joins TRBV15 to TRBJ1-2; D gene unclear. V lost 1 base and J lost 8, with 20 bases in between. From germline, CDR1 is LNHNV and CDR2 YYDKDF (reference sequence). This CDR3 comprises 16 residues. CDR3 protein: CATSRGEAPSRLGYTF. The DNA of the CDR3 is TGTGCCACCAGCAGAGGTGAGGCACCCAGTCGGTTAGGCTACACCTTC.

The V and J genes are TRBV4-1 and TRBJ1-1; tentatively, D is TRBD1 (5 bases). Trimming cost V 6 bases and J 3 bases, with 14 bases left between them. Germline assignment: CDR1 MGHRA and CDR2 YSYEKL. The CDR3 contains 14 residues. CDR3 amino acids: CASSIDRQHTEAFF. The CDR3 DNA reads as TGCGCCAGCAGTATCGACAGACAGCACACTGAAGCTTTCTTT.

The chain uses TRBV6-5 and TRBJ1-3; possible D gene TRBD1, 5 bases. Germline V gene lookup returns CDR1 MNHEY and CDR2 SVGAGI. V lost 0 bases to trimming and J lost 2 bases, with 11 bases between them. This CDR3 has 16 amino acids. In DNA form, the CDR3 reads TGTGCCAGCAGTTACTCTCTTAGGGGTCCTGGAAACACCATATATTTT. Its translation is CASSYSLRGPGNTIYF.

The chain links TRBV7-8 to TRBJ2-7, with 7 bases fitting TRBD1. Per germline, CDR1 SGHVS and CDR2 FQNEAQ. This CDR3 has 13 amino acids. With 6 bases clipped from V and 4 bases from J, the junction kept 6 bases outside the gene matches. CDR3 nucleotides: TGTGCCAGCAGACCACAGGGGAGTTACGAGCAGTACTTC. Translation gives CASRPQGSYEQYF.

The chain joins TRBV7-8 to TRBJ1-4; 10 bases fit TRBD1. Germline CDR1 reads SGHVS; CDR2 reads FQNEAQ. Germline trimming cut 1 base from V and 9 bases from J; bases unmatched to any gene: 14. The CDR3 consists of 18 residues. For the CDR3, the DNA is TGTGCCAGCAGCTTAGGAGACAGGGGGCGACCTCTAATGAAAAAACTGTTTTTT. Its translation: CASSLGDRGRPLMKKLFF.

The table lists this clone with a few counts. The CDR3 protein is CASSYEGNYGYTF. The DNA of the CDR3 is TGTGCCAGCAGTTATGAGGGAAACTATGGCTACACCTTC. The gene calls are TRBV6-5 and TRBJ1-2; D uncertain. Between the trimmed V and J ends, which lost 3 bases and 2 bases, there was a span of 7 bases. This CDR3 comprises 13 residues. CDR1 is MNHEY and CDR2 is SVGAGI in the germline V gene.

CDR3 sequence reads: CASSPRDRGHEQYF. The CDR3, as DNA: TGTGCCAGCAGTCCAAGGGACAGGGGCCACGAGCAGTACTTC. This chain joins TRBV6-5 and TRBJ2-7; 10 bases agree with TRBD1. The CDR3 totals 14 residues. From germline, CDR1 is MNHEY and CDR2 SVGAGI. The J segment lost 5 bases and the V segment lost 5 bases, leaving 6 bases of the junction unmatched.

This sequence joins TRBV7-2 and TRBJ1-5, with 9 nucleotides matching TRBD1. Germline values: CDR1 SGHTA, CDR2 FQGNSA. The junction had 3 bases not matched to a gene; V was cut back by 0 bases and J by 6 bases. CDR3 length equals 15 residues. The CDR3 region is CASSLAGTGIQPQHF. CDR3 sequence (DNA): TGTGCCAGCAGCTTAGCAGGGACAGGGATTCAGCCCCAGCATTTT.

The rearrangement joins TRBV7-2 to TRBJ2-5; 8 positions match TRBD2. The DNA end is a closer match to TRBJ2-7, so the J assignment may be wrong. This CDR3 comprises 14 residues. Germline V gives CDR1 SGHTA, CDR2 FQGNSA. Written as DNA, the CDR3 is TGTGCCAGCACCCCGGGGGGGGACACCTACGAGCAGTACTTC. Protein sequence: CASTPGGDTYEQYF.

The V and J genes are TRBV6-5 and TRBJ2-3, with TRBD1 matching 8 bases. The V and J ends lost 5 bases and 5 bases, in that order; junction bases with no gene match: 6. The CDR3 runs to 14 residues. Germline CDR1 reads MNHEY; CDR2 reads SVGAGI. The CDR3 DNA sequence: TGTGCCAGCAGTGAAACACAGGGGGAAGATACGCAGTATTTT. Translating gives CASSETQGEDTQYF.

The V call is TRBV6-6, the J call TRBJ2-7; no clear D gene. Trimming pared 6 bases from V and 5 bases from J, leaving 14 bases between. Germline V gene data show CDR1 as MNHNY and CDR2 as SVGAGI (reference sequence). The CDR3 covers 13 residues. The CDR3 protein is CASRQTITHEQYF. CDR3 bases: TGTGCCAGCAGGCAGACAATCACCCACGAGCAGTACTTC.

The table lists this clone with a few counts. The chain has TRBV9 and TRBJ1-3, with D tentatively TRBD1 (6 bases). The CDR3 has 16 residues. Trimming cost V 1 base and J 0 bases, with 11 bases left between them. Germline CDR1 is SGDLS and CDR2 is YYNGEE. CDR3 region: CASSVTQGNSGNTIYF. Here the CDR3 DNA reads TGTGCCAGCAGCGTAACACAGGGCAACTCTGGAAACACCATATATTTT.

In its sample, this clone was seen once. This chain uses TRBV7-2 with TRBJ1-2; 10 positions match TRBD1. The germline CDR1 and CDR2 sequences are SGHTA and FQGNSA. The CDR3 sequence is 15 residues long. Trimming removed 7 bases from V and 6 bases from J; junction bases left unmatched: 11. CDR3 amino acids: CASILSWGTGDGYTF. In DNA, the CDR3 is TGTGCCAGCATCCTATCTTGGGGGACAGGGGATGGCTACACCTTC.

This clone came up a few times. The rearrangement uses TRBV18 and TRBJ1-2, with D possibly matching TRBD1 (5 bases). From germline, CDR1 is KGHSH and CDR2 LQKENI. The CDR3 sequence is 14 residues long. Trimming left V 6 bases short and J 11 bases short, with 22 bases between. The CDR3 protein is CASSRDTDIGGYTF. The CDR3 DNA follows: TGTGCCAGCTCTCGCGACACGGACATCGGGGGGTACACCTTC.

This clone has more than one count but fewer than ten. V gene TRBV19 combines with J gene TRBJ1-2; tentatively, D is TRBD1 (5 bases). The CDR3 has 13 amino acids. From germline, CDR1 is LNHDA and CDR2 SQIVND (reference sequence). V gave up 7 bases and J gave up 8 bases, with 17 bases separating them. In nucleotides, the CDR3 is TGTGCCAGTACCCGAGGAGGGGACGGCGGCTACACCTTC. This gives the protein CASTRGGDGGYTF.

The chain couples TRBV2 to TRBJ1-3; no definite D call. CDR1 and CDR2 from the germline V gene are SNHLY and FYNNEI. V shed 4 bases and J shed 2 bases, with 6 bases lying between them. The CDR3 is made up of 13 amino acids. The CDR3 sequence is CASSGHTGNTIYF. In DNA, the CDR3 is TGTGCCAGCAGTGGACATACTGGAAACACCATATATTTT.

The chain has TRBV5-6 and TRBJ1-2, with TRBD1 matching 7 bases. The CDR3 sequence is 15 residues long. The junction had 10 bases not matched to a gene; V was cut back by 2 bases and J by 6 bases. The germline V gene has CDR1 SGHDT and CDR2 YYEEEE. This CDR3 reads CASSFITGVPDGYTF. CDR3 sequence (DNA): TGTGCCAGCAGCTTTATTACAGGGGTCCCCGATGGCTACACCTTC. Using reference TRBV5-6 and TRBJ1-2 for the parts outside the CDR3, the full variable domain is DAGVTQSPTHLIKTRGQQVTLRCSPKSGHDTVSWYQQALGQGPQFIFQYYEEEERQRGNFPDRFSGHQFPNYSSELNVNALLLGDSALYLCASSFITGVPDGYTFGSGTRLTVV.